The next 8 T cell receptor beta chains were all read from a single sample in a study of PD-1 blockade in classical Hodgkin lymphoma. Time point described: cycle 4 day 1 (C4D1), after 5 to 7 weeks of nivolumab. Following autologous stem cell transplantation, relapse occurred in every patient, and exposure to brentuximab vedotin varied. Clones were read by immunoSEQ multiplex PCR, and TCRdb kept only the in-frame ones, dropping some. The sample has 90,000 to 140,000 clones; around 90% are singletons. The sequenced sample was peripheral blood mononuclear cells (PBMCs), obtained before the fourth cycle of nivolumab. The receptor source for this set is a human donor with classical Hodgkin lymphoma.

The chain recombines TRBV4-3 with TRBJ1-5; D unclear. The CDR3 loop spans 17 amino acids. Trimming cost V 3 bases and J 0 bases, with 15 bases left between them. CDR1 is LGHNA, CDR2 YSLEER, per germline. The CDR3 region is CASSQELSGFSNQPQHF. CDR3 DNA sequence: TGCGCCAGCAGCCAGGAATTGTCGGGGTTTAGCAATCAGCCCCAGCATTTT.

This clone was counted between two and nine times. V usage is TRBV6-6 and J usage is TRBJ2-1; no firm D call. V was clipped by 5 bases and J by 5 bases, with 4 bases between them. Germline V gene data show CDR1 as MNHNY and CDR2 as SVGAGI (reference sequence). The CDR3 extends over 11 amino acids. The CDR3 sequence is CASSRNNEQFF. CDR3 nucleotides: TGTGCCAGCAGTCGAAACAATGAGCAGTTCTTC.

The chain couples TRBV11-2 to TRBJ2-2; 7 nucleotides match TRBD2. Germline-derived CDR1 and CDR2 are SGHAT and FQNNGV. V was pared by 5 bases and J by 1 base, with 10 bases of the junction left unmatched. The CDR3 covers 17 residues. This CDR3 is CASSPSRLAENTGELFF. CDR3 coding DNA: TGTGCCAGCAGCCCTAGCAGGCTAGCGGAGAACACCGGGGAGCTGTTTTTT.

CDR3: CALGDAGYNEQFF. CDR3 coding DNA: TGTGCGTTGGGGGACGCCGGATACAATGAGCAGTTCTTC. V is TRBV7-9 and J is TRBJ2-1; either TRBD1 or TRBD2 may supply D (5 bases each). The CDR3 extends over 13 amino acids. The germline gives CDR1 SEHNR, CDR2 FQNEAQ (reference sequence). Based on the CDR3 plus reference TRBV7-9 and TRBJ2-1, the full variable domain is DTGVSQNPRHKITKRGQNVTFRCDPISEHNRLYWYRQTLGQGPEFLTYFQNEAQLEKSRLLSDRFSAERPKGSFSTLEIQRTEQGDSAMYLCALGDAGYNEQFFGPGTRLTVL.

The genes are TRBV18 and TRBJ1-3; tentative D call: TRBD1 (5 bases). The CDR3 consists of 14 residues. CDR1 is KGHSH and CDR2 is LQKENI in the germline V gene. V gave up 3 bases and J gave up 4 bases, with 10 bases separating them. The CDR3 is CASSPQGGGNTIYF. As DNA, the CDR3 is TGTGCCAGCTCACCTCAGGGAGGCGGAAACACCATATATTTT.

The genes are TRBV11-3 and TRBJ2-7, with 7 bases aligning to TRBD1. V dropped 5 bases and J dropped 5; count of bases not matched to a gene: 6. The CDR3 covers 13 residues. Germline V gives CDR1 SGHNT, CDR2 YENEEA. CDR3 sequence (DNA): TGTGCCAGCAGCCGTACAGGGGCGGACGAGCAGTACTTC. The encoded protein is CASSRTGADEQYF.

This clone is termed medium-sized. The chain couples TRBV2 to TRBJ2-5, with 9 bases aligning to TRBD1. V lost 7 bases, J lost 5 bases, and 8 bases stayed unmatched. This CDR3 region has 14 residues. Germline V CDR1 and CDR2: SNHLY, FYNNEI. CDR3 amino acids: CASTPTGGRETQYF. DNA of the CDR3: TGTGCCAGCACCCCAACAGGGGGCCGGGAGACCCAGTACTTC.

The chain links TRBV6-4 to TRBJ2-3, with 7 bases fitting TRBD1. This CDR3 contains 14 residues. Germline CDR1 reads MRHNA; CDR2 reads SNTAGT. J was trimmed by 10 bases and V by 3 bases; bases with no gene match: 10. The CDR3 loop is CASSEGPPGGSQYF. DNA for the CDR3: TGTGCCAGCAGTGAGGGTCCGCCAGGGGGATCGCAGTATTTT.